Shown below are 17 T cell receptor beta chains from a single sample sequenced in a study of T-cell reconstitution after alpha-beta-depleted transplantation in children. Unique molecular identifiers tagged the TCRbeta library. TCRdb recomputed calls from the PCR reads with MiXCR, one row per CDR3 protein. The sample records roughly 200,000 distinct CDR3 sequences, 13% to 15% being singletons. The source was PBMCs from the stem cell graft donor, collected from the stem cell graft. Receptors were obtained from a human donor who donated a stem cell graft to a child with acute lymphoblastic leukemia.

Ten or more counts support this clonotype. The chain employs TRBV7-2 and TRBJ1-5; 9 positions agree with TRBD1. The CDR3 loop spans 15 amino acids. V trimming: 5 bases; J trimming: 6 bases; junction bases outside the gene matches: 8. Germline lookup yields CDR1 SGHTA and CDR2 FQGNSA. CDR3 region: CASSPDRGRLQPQHF. CDR3 coding DNA: TGTGCCAGCAGCCCAGACAGGGGGAGGCTTCAGCCCCAGCATTTT.

There are many counts of this clonotype. The J gene is TRBJ2-7, the V gene TRBV29-1; D is unclear. The germline gives CDR1 SQVTM, CDR2 ANQGSEA. The CDR3 contains 13 residues. V lost 5 bases, J lost 2 bases, and 13 bases lay in between. CDR3 nucleotides: TGCAGCGTTCTCCAGGACGGAGCCTACGAGCAGTACTTC. Translation gives CSVLQDGAYEQYF.

This clonotype was seen ten or more times. V gene TRBV5-5 combines with J gene TRBJ2-1, with TRBD1 matching 9 bases. In germline, CDR1 is SGHKS, CDR2 YYEKEE (reference sequence). V lost 6 bases to trimming and J lost 5 bases; unmatched junction nucleotides: 9. This CDR3 is 15 amino acids long. CDR3 residues: CASIQDRGTHNEQFF. The DNA for the CDR3 is TGTGCCAGCATCCAGGACAGGGGCACTCACAATGAGCAGTTCTTC.

There are many counts of this clonotype. The chain combines TRBV12-3 or TRBV12-4 with TRBJ2-1, with TRBD2 identical over 13 bases. Trimming at V came to 5 bases and at J to 7 bases, leaving 11 bases not matched to a gene. CDR3 length: 17 residues. DNA for the CDR3: TGTGCCAGCAGTAACCACCGGACTAGCGGGAGTAAGAATGAGCAGTTCTTC. It encodes CASSNHRTSGSKNEQFF.

This clonotype occurred many times. This sequence joins TRBV6-1 and TRBJ2-7; the match to TRBD2 covers 7 bases. The CDR3 is 13 residues long. From germline, CDR1 is MNHNS and CDR2 SASEGT. J gave up 0 bases and V 6 bases, and 2 bases lay outside the gene matches. CDR3 protein: CASSKRGSYEQYF. As DNA, the CDR3 is TGTGCCAGCAGCAAGCGGGGCTCCTACGAGCAGTACTTC.

This clonotype has a count of ten or more. The V call is TRBV5-1, the J call TRBJ1-5, with D hard to call. This CDR3 contains 14 residues. Germline CDR1 SGHRS, CDR2 YFSETQ. The germline V and J ends were trimmed by 0 bases and 7 bases, with 11 bases remaining between them. CDR3 nucleotide sequence: TGCGCCAGCAGCTTGGCTGACCCCGGCCAGCCCCAGCATTTT. This encodes CASSLADPGQPQHF.

This clonotype was observed many times. V gene TRBV5-6 combines with J gene TRBJ2-5; a weak D match, TRBD1 (6 bases). CDR1 and CDR2 from the germline V gene are SGHDT and YYEEEE. The CDR3 is 15 residues long. Trimming pared 2 bases from V and 5 bases from J, leaving 16 bases between. In nucleotides, the CDR3 is TGTGCCAGCAGCTTTTTGTCAGGGGATAGGGAGACCCAGTACTTC. As protein: CASSFLSGDRETQYF.

This chain connects TRBV20-1 to TRBJ1-2; D remains ambiguous. The V end lost 0 bases, the J end lost 2 bases, and 10 bases lay between the germline ends. Germline CDR1 is DFQATT and CDR2 is SNEGSKA (reference sequence). The CDR3 runs to 14 residues. The CDR3 spells CSARDFRSNYGYTF. In DNA form, the CDR3 reads TGCAGTGCTAGAGATTTCAGGAGCAACTATGGCTACACCTTC.

This clonotype occurred many times. This chain joins TRBV7-8 and TRBJ1-1; D is undetermined. V was pared by 5 bases and J by 0 bases, with 7 bases between. Germline CDR1 is SGHVS and CDR2 is FQNEAQ. This CDR3 has 13 amino acids. This chain's CDR3 is CASSPSLNTEAFF. In DNA form, the CDR3 reads TGTGCCAGCAGCCCCTCTTTGAACACTGAAGCTTTCTTT.

This clonotype came up once. The chain employs TRBV2 and TRBJ1-2; no clear D gene. V lost 8 bases and J lost 7, with 14 bases in between. Germline loops: CDR1 SNHLY, CDR2 FYNNEI. The CDR3 totals 12 residues. The CDR3 bases are TGTGCCAGCTCGGGTCCCCTTATTGGCTACACCTTC. This encodes CASSGPLIGYTF.

This clonotype showed up just a few times. The V and J genes are TRBV29-1 and TRBJ1-1; D unresolved. V was trimmed by 5 bases and J by 1 base, leaving 8 bases between them. CDR1 and CDR2 (germline): SQVTM, ANQGSEA. This CDR3 comprises 12 residues. The CDR3 spells CSVRTGNTEAFF. In nucleotides, the CDR3 is TGCAGCGTTCGCACGGGGAACACTGAAGCTTTCTTT. The full variable domain, its missing parts supplied by reference TRBV29-1 and TRBJ1-1, is SAVISQKPSRDICQRGTSLTIQCQVDSQVTMMFWYRQQPGQSLTLIATANQGSEATYESGFVIDKFPISRPNLTFSTLTVSNMSPEDSSIYLCSVRTGNTEAFFGQGTRLTVV.

This chain links TRBV12-3 or TRBV12-4 with TRBJ2-5, with a weak D call TRBD1 (5 bases). Trimming stripped 5 bases from V and 5 bases from J, with 18 bases between. The CDR3 extends over 15 amino acids. The CDR3 loop is CASSKQGSHWETQYF. For the CDR3, the DNA is TGTGCCAGCAGTAAGCAGGGATCCCATTGGGAGACCCAGTACTTC.

This clonotype was seen repeatedly, ten times or more. This rearrangement joins TRBV29-1 to TRBJ1-1; D gene uncertain. The germline V and J ends were trimmed by 4 bases and 5 bases, with 17 bases remaining between them. This CDR3 contains 14 residues. Looked up from germline, CDR1 is SQVTM and CDR2 is ANQGSEA. Here the CDR3 DNA reads TGCAGCGTTGCAAGAGGACCGGGAGGGACTGAAGCTTTCTTT. Protein: CSVARGPGGTEAFF.

This clonotype was recorded at least ten times. The chain joins TRBV6-5 to TRBJ2-2, with 10 nucleotides matching TRBD1. The V and J ends lost 6 bases and 4 bases, in that order; junction bases with no gene match: 5. The CDR3 totals 15 residues. Germline V gene data show CDR1 as MNHEY and CDR2 as SVGAGI. The CDR3 loop reads CASRRDRGPTGELFF. As DNA, the CDR3 is TGTGCCAGCAGGAGAGACAGGGGGCCCACCGGGGAGCTGTTTTTT.

The V and J genes are TRBV20-1 and TRBJ2-4, with 7 positions matching TRBD2. The CDR3 contains 16 residues. Germline CDR1 and CDR2: DFQATT and SNEGSKA (reference sequence). V lost 5 bases, J lost 6 bases, and 16 bases stayed unmatched. The CDR3: CSASPPTSRTGNIQYF. The CDR3 bases are TGCAGTGCTTCCCCCCCGACTAGCCGAACAGGAAACATTCAGTACTTC.

At least ten counts were recorded for this clonotype. This sequence joins TRBV12-3 or TRBV12-4 and TRBJ1-2; D may be TRBD1 (6 bases). The CDR3 contains 14 residues. V was clipped by 4 bases and J by 4 bases, with 13 bases between them. The CDR3 spells CASSSTQGSYGYTF. The CDR3 DNA is TGTGCCAGCAGTTCAACACAGGGTTCCTATGGCTACACCTTC.

This clonotype was counted ten times or more. V is TRBV20-1 and J is TRBJ1-5, with D uncertain. CDR1 and CDR2 from the germline V gene are DFQATT and SNEGSKA (reference sequence). The CDR3 is 13 residues long. V lost 1 base to trimming and J lost 2 bases, with 6 bases between them. CDR3 sequence: CSARGRGNQPQHF. The CDR3 nucleotides are TGCAGTGCTAGAGGACGGGGCAATCAGCCCCAGCATTTT.